The rows below give T cell receptor beta chains drawn from one sample of a study of CD8+ T cells in alopecia areata. Generated by immunoSEQ multiplex PCR, the TCRdb table keeps only in-frame clones and is missing some. The data contain about 76,000 clones, around two thirds of them singletons. The sample was CD8+ T cells sorted from blood, taken at week 24, from a patient treated with tofacitinib. Receptors were obtained from a human donor with alopecia areata. The CDR3 runs from the conserved cysteine through the conserved F or W. D genes are given only for firm matches. Clone size is given for some rows only: seen once, a few or many times, or a class if the clone is expanded.

TRBV21-1	NA	NA	TRBJ1-2	CASSETVYGYTF	TGTGCCAGCAGCGAGACAGTCTATGGCTACACCTTC
TRBV7-2	NA	NA	TRBJ2-1	CASSLTGDYNEQFF	TGTGCCAGCAGCTTAACGGGAGATTACAATGAGCAGTTCTTC
TRBV9	NA	NA	TRBJ2-3	CASSVDGDSTDTQYF	TGTGCCAGCAGCGTAGATGGGGACAGCACAGATACGCAGTATTTT
TRBV29-1	NA	NA	TRBJ1-1	CSVVVPTSTEAFF	TGCAGCGTTGTCGTCCCAACGTCCACTGAAGCTTTCTTT
TRBV5-1	TRBD2	NA	TRBJ2-3	CASSLDPRGGTDTQYF	TGCGCCAGCAGCTTGGACCCGCGGGGGGGCACAGATACGCAGTATTTT
TRBV6-6	TRBD2	NA	TRBJ2-1	CASSDPGTSFSNEQFF	TGTGCCAGCTCTGATCCTGGGACTAGCTTTAGCAATGAGCAGTTCTTC
TRBV7-2	NA	NA	TRBJ2-7	CASSGTYSSYEQYF	TGTGCCAGCAGTGGGACCTACAGCTCCTACGAGCAGTACTTC
TRBV2	NA	few	TRBJ1-2	CASRPRINYGYTF	TGTGCCAGCAGGCCCAGGATTAACTATGGCTACACCTTC
TRBV27	NA	NA	TRBJ1-2	CASSLNSNYGYTF	TGTGCCAGCAGTTTGAACAGCAACTATGGCTACACCTTC
TRBV4-3	NA	few	TRBJ2-2	CASSQASSTGELFF	TGCGCCAGCAGCCAAGCTTCGAGCACCGGGGAGCTGTTTTTT
TRBV7-9	NA	few	TRBJ1-2	CASSLGGVGYTF	TGTGCCAGCAGCTTAGGAGGAGTCGGCTACACCTTC
TRBV4-1	NA	NA	TRBJ2-3	CASSQRPGGRTDTQYF	TGCGCCAGCAGCCAAAGGCCGGGGGGCCGCACAGATACGCAGTATTTT